This TCR beta chain was identified in a study of control samples from healthy donors and cancer patients. The assay was immunoSEQ multiplex PCR, and TCRdb's table has in-frame clones only and misses some. This sample yields about 120,000 clones, of which 88% are seen a single time; 2% to 2.5% belongs to the top ten. This CDR3 spans 20 amino acids. V lost 0 bases and J lost 5; bases outside the gene matches: 19. From germline, CDR1 is MNHEY and CDR2 SMNVEV (reference sequence). Sequenced: blood. This clonotype originated in a woman aged 70-85 years in good health. The V call is TRBV27, the J call TRBJ1-2, with TRBD1 identical over 9 bases. The CDR3 region has the DNA TGTGCCAGCAGTTTATCGAAGACCGGGACAGGGTGGCCGTCTTCTTATGGCTACACCTTC. Its translation is CASSLSKTGTGWPSSYGYTF.